These 16 T cell receptor beta chains came from one sample sequenced in a study of blood T cell repertoires in COVID-19. Generated by immunoSEQ multiplex PCR, the TCRdb table keeps only in-frame clones and is missing some. Of more than 110,000 clones in the sample, roughly 85% were seen once. The sequencing input was PBMCs or T cells enriched from blood (not recorded which). The receptors were gathered from a woman in her fifties or sixties who had recovered from COVID-19.

This chain joins TRBV6-5 and TRBJ1-3; no clear D. The germline gives CDR1 MNHEY, CDR2 SVGAGI. V was clipped by 5 bases and J by 6 bases, with 14 bases between them. The CDR3 length is 14 residues. The DNA of the CDR3 is TGTGCCAGCAGTCACGACATTTCCCAAAACACCATATATTTT. This sequence encodes CASSHDISQNTIYF.

The J gene is TRBJ1-5, the V gene TRBV27; tentative D call: TRBD1 (5 bases). Trimming stripped 2 bases from V and 3 bases from J, with 8 bases between. Looked up from germline, CDR1 is MNHEY and CDR2 is SMNVEV (reference sequence). CDR3 length equals 14 residues. The CDR3 here is CASSLAGNNQPQHF. Written as DNA, the CDR3 is TGTGCCAGCAGTTTAGCAGGGAACAATCAGCCCCAGCATTTT.

V is TRBV28 and J is TRBJ1-4, with a possible D match to TRBD1 (6 bases). Germline CDR1 MDHEN, CDR2 SYDVKM. The CDR3 loop spans 16 amino acids. The V gene lost 8 bases and the J gene lost 0 bases, with 16 bases spanning the gap. CDR3 in amino acids: CASAKLGAATNEKLFF. The CDR3 DNA follows: TGTGCCAGCGCAAAATTGGGGGCTGCAACTAATGAAAAACTGTTTTTT.

This chain links TRBV10-1 with TRBJ2-1; the D gene is possibly TRBD2 (6 bases). CDR1 is WNHNN, CDR2 SYGVQD, per germline (reference sequence). V lost 1 base to trimming and J lost 2 bases, with 12 bases between them. This CDR3 is 16 amino acids long. The CDR3, as DNA: TGCGCCAGCAGTGAGTTGCGGGATGTTACCTACAATGAGCAGTTCTTC. It is translated as CASSELRDVTYNEQFF.

The rearrangement uses TRBV4-2 and TRBJ2-5, with D hard to call. CDR1 and CDR2 from the germline V gene are LGHNA and YNFKEQ. The CDR3 runs to 15 residues. The V and J ends lost 4 bases and 2 bases respectively, with 14 bases between them. The DNA of the CDR3 is TGTGCCAGCAGCCTGAAAGATGCTGAGCAAGAGACCCAGTACTTC. This codes for CASSLKDAEQETQYF.

The V call is TRBV9, the J call TRBJ1-6, with D perhaps TRBD1 (5 bases). CDR3 length equals 13 residues. V lost 0 bases to trimming and J lost 9 bases, with 7 bases between them. CDR1 is SGDLS and CDR2 is YYNGEE in the germline V gene. The CDR3 DNA is TGTGCCAGCAGCGTAGAGGGGTTTTCACCCCTCCACTTT. Its translation is CASSVEGFSPLHF.

The J gene is TRBJ1-1, the V gene TRBV3-1 (or the pseudogene TRBV3-2); perhaps TRBD1 as D (5 bases). This CDR3 is 16 amino acids long. Germline lookup yields CDR1 LGHDT and CDR2 YNNKEL (reference sequence). V lost 5 bases to trimming and J lost 4 bases, with 20 bases between them. The CDR3 nucleotides are TGTGCCAGCAGCTCCATTAAAGGGGTAGGATCCACTGAAGCTTTCTTT. Translating it yields CASSSIKGVGSTEAFF.

CDR3 amino acids: CASSLGLAGDRTDTQYF. In DNA, the CDR3 is TGTGCCAGCAGCTTGGGACTAGCGGGAGATCGTACAGATACGCAGTATTTT. The chain combines TRBV5-4 with TRBJ2-3, with 12 bases lining up with TRBD2. This CDR3 is built from 17 residues. V lost 0 bases, J lost 3 bases, and 5 bases stayed unmatched. CDR1 SGHNT and CDR2 YYREEE come from the germline V gene (reference sequence).

A remark on this clone: Since no conserved phenylalanine or tryptophan closes the CDR3, a read error is the likely cause. The DNA is left out, because the CDR3 cannot be placed on it with certainty; the CDR3 is given as TCRdb lists it. The CDR3: CASSNSGTGVL. The rearrangement joins TRBV6-4 to TRBJ1-3; TRBD1, the table's D call, lacks a check against the DNA. In germline, CDR1 is MRHNA, CDR2 SNTAGT. The CDR3 region is 11 residues in length, termini included.

This chain links TRBV29-1 with TRBJ1-1; D remains ambiguous. V was trimmed by 7 bases and J by 5 bases, leaving 17 bases between them. Germline V gene lookup returns CDR1 SQVTM and CDR2 ANQGSEA. This CDR3 contains 13 residues. CDR3 in DNA: TGCAGCGGCCGAGGGCAGGCAGCTACTGAAGCTTTCTTT. Its protein is CSGRGQAATEAFF.

The V call is TRBV19, the J call TRBJ2-5, with TRBD1 identical over 8 bases. Germline V CDR1 and CDR2: LNHDA, SQIVND (reference sequence). The CDR3 runs to 14 residues. Trimming took 4 bases from V and 3 from J; bases not matched to a gene: 4. The CDR3 sequence is CASSTRQGKETQYF. The CDR3 nucleotides are TGTGCCAGTAGTACCCGACAGGGGAAAGAGACCCAGTACTTC.

The chain links TRBV5-1 to TRBJ2-5; unclear D gene. V lost 1 base to trimming and J lost 3 bases, with 10 bases between them. CDR3 length: 14 amino acids. In germline, CDR1 is SGHRS, CDR2 YFSETQ. This CDR3 reads CASSLLTPEETQYF. For the CDR3, the DNA is TGCGCCAGCAGCTTGTTAACTCCCGAAGAGACCCAGTACTTC.

This clone showed up just a few times. This rearrangement joins TRBV5-4 to TRBJ1-3; weak D call: TRBD1 (6 bases). CDR1 SGHNT and CDR2 YYREEE come from the germline V gene (reference sequence). The CDR3 totals 14 residues. V was pared by 5 bases and J by 7 bases, with 16 bases between. The CDR3 bases are TGTGCCAGCAGAGAACAGGGCGCCGGGAACACCATATATTTT. Translating it yields CASREQGAGNTIYF.

V usage is TRBV28 and J usage is TRBJ1-6; TRBD1 agrees at 7 bases. V lost 7 bases, J lost 11 bases, and 14 bases stayed unmatched. The V gene's germline CDR1 is MDHEN and CDR2 SYDVKM. The CDR3 contains 15 residues. This CDR3 is CASIKPTGLEAPLHF. CDR3 sequence (DNA): TGTGCCAGCATTAAACCGACAGGGTTAGAGGCACCCCTCCACTTT.

The chain joins TRBV7-8 to TRBJ1-6; 7 nucleotides line up with TRBD1. Trimming took 5 bases from V and 5 from J; bases not matched to a gene: 6. The germline gives CDR1 SGHVS, CDR2 FQNEAQ. The CDR3 consists of 15 residues. The CDR3 loop is CASSRGTVNNSPLHF. CDR3 nucleotides: TGTGCCAGCAGCCGCGGGACAGTAAATAATTCACCCCTCCACTTT.

The gene calls are TRBV28 and TRBJ1-1; possible D gene TRBD1, 5 bases. Germline V gene lookup returns CDR1 MDHEN and CDR2 SYDVKM. The ends were cut back, 6 bases at V and 5 bases at J, with 16 bases in the middle. The CDR3 is 14 residues long. CDR3 coding DNA: TGTGCCAGCAGAGGGCAGGGAAAGGGGACTGAAGCTTTCTTT. Its protein is CASRGQGKGTEAFF.